This entry describes one TCR beta chain. Its antigen remains unidentified. These data are taken from a study of cytomegalovirus exposure and HLA in healthy donors. Study results and caveats: Later, TCR association rates were found to vary by HLA locus, highest for DRB1 and lowest for HLA-C.

A multiplex PCR was run with 60 Vbeta primers and 13 Jbeta primers. Using immunoSEQ multiplex PCR, the repertoire was profiled, and TCRdb retains in-frame clones only, with some absent. The data contain some 140,000 clones, less than 85% of them singletons. V lost 5 bases, J lost 2 bases, and 9 bases stayed unmatched. The V gene's germline CDR1 is SGHAT and CDR2 FQNNGV. This CDR3 has 18 residues. The receptor was derived from a woman aged 45-60 years in good health and CMV-seropositive. J is TRBJ2-3 and V is TRBV11-2, with 14 bases matching TRBD2. Sequences were obtained from PBMCs. CDR3 sequence: CASSPGTSGGDYTDTQYF. Written as DNA, the CDR3 is TGTGCCAGCAGCCCCGGGACTAGCGGGGGAGATTACACAGATACGCAGTATTTT.